This passage covers 2 T cell receptor beta chains from one sample sequenced in a study of naive and memory T cell subsets. Amplification of ligated cDNA took four PCR rounds with SP2 and nested alpha and beta constant primers. MiXCR, applied by TCRdb to the 5' RACE reads, yields one record per CDR3 protein. Among roughly 56,000 distinct CDR3 sequences listed, around 7.7% were seen once. The library had UMIs added by 3' ligation of an oligonucleotide to TCR cDNA. These receptors were obtained from a male donor in good health.

This clonotype was seen at least ten times. The V call is TRBV20-1, the J call TRBJ2-1, with TRBD2 matching 14 bases. The CDR3 is 15 amino acids. CDR1 and CDR2 (germline): DFQATT, SNEGSKA (reference sequence). Trimming at V came to 6 bases and at J to 8 bases, leaving 9 bases not matched to a gene. This CDR3 is CSALTSGRATDEQFF. The CDR3 nucleotides are TGCAGTGCCCTGACTAGCGGGAGGGCAACCGATGAGCAGTTCTTC.

The chain carries TRBV7-6 and TRBJ2-7; unclear D gene. The germline CDR1 and CDR2 sequences are SGHVS and FNYEAQ. The length of the CDR3 is 15 residues. Trimming shortened V by 2 bases and J by 6 bases, and 17 bases separated the two germline ends. The CDR3 reads CASSLSPGRFGEQYF. The CDR3 bases are TGTGCCAGCAGCTTATCCCCTGGAAGGTTTGGCGAGCAGTACTTC.